A single sample gave rise to the 23 T cell receptor beta chains below, sequenced in a study of blood T cells in healthy people across ages. Sample-barcoded 5' priming and a J-beta primer mix drove a second PCR of 7 to 11 cycles. TCRdb fed the 5' RACE reads into MiXCR, producing one record per CDR3 protein. Among more than 900,000 distinct CDR3 sequences listed, less than 25% were seen once. These data were also reused for a study on T cells of mothers and their children.

What was sequenced was blood. The receptor set was obtained from a girl aged 2 to 9 in good health.

Many counts were recorded for this clonotype. The V gene is TRBV9, the J gene TRBJ2-3, with a tentative D call TRBD2 (7 bases). V lost 0 bases and J lost 4, with 12 bases in between. This CDR3 comprises 15 residues. CDR1 is SGDLS, CDR2 YYNGEE, per germline. CDR3: CASSVEGGRADTQYF. Written as DNA, the CDR3 is TGTGCCAGCAGCGTAGAGGGGGGGCGCGCAGATACGCAGTATTTT.

This clonotype was recorded a few times. The DNA for the CDR3 is TGCAGTGCTTCCTCACAGGTCGTCGAGACCCAGTACTTC. Translated: CSASSQVVETQYF. The chain recombines TRBV20-1 with TRBJ2-5; D is perhaps TRBD1 (5 bases). The CDR3 is 13 amino acids. Trimming cost V 5 bases and J 5 bases, with 15 bases left between them. Germline-derived CDR1 and CDR2 are DFQATT and SNEGSKA (reference sequence).

In its sample, this clonotype was seen a few times. The genes are TRBV7-2 and TRBJ1-3; no reliable D call. From germline, CDR1 is SGHTA and CDR2 FQGNSA. V dropped 5 bases and J dropped 0 bases, with 8 bases sitting between them. This CDR3 is built from 14 residues. The CDR3 sequence is CASSGDISGNTIYF. The DNA for the CDR3 is TGTGCCAGCAGCGGGGATATCTCTGGAAACACCATATATTTT.

This clonotype was seen a few times. The chain employs TRBV4-3 and TRBJ2-1, with D tentatively TRBD1 (6 bases). The CDR3 extends over 13 amino acids. V shed 2 bases and J shed 4 bases, with 6 bases lying between them. CDR1 and CDR2 (germline): LGHNA, YSLEER. This CDR3 is CASSQRGYNEQFF. CDR3 DNA: TGCGCCAGCAGCCAAAGGGGGTACAATGAGCAGTTCTTC.

In its sample, this clonotype was seen a few times. The J gene is TRBJ2-5, the V gene TRBV29-1, with 8 bases lining up with TRBD1. This CDR3 region has 14 residues. Unmatched junction bases numbered 7, after V lost 3 bases and J lost 4 bases. Germline V CDR1 and CDR2: SQVTM, ANQGSEA. The CDR3 spells CSVDGTGYGETQYF. The CDR3 DNA follows: TGCAGCGTTGACGGGACAGGTTATGGAGAGACCCAGTACTTC.

The chain combines TRBV20-1 with TRBJ2-5; either TRBD1 or TRBD2 may supply D (5 bases each). The last part of the DNA fits TRBJ2-7 better; the J call may be wrong. Looked up from germline, CDR1 is DFQATT and CDR2 is SNEGSKA (reference sequence). The CDR3 totals 15 residues. CDR3 nucleotide sequence: TGCAGTGCTACCCCTAGGGACGGCTTAACCTACGAGCAGTACTTC. Protein sequence: CSATPRDGLTYEQYF.

V and J are TRBV29-1 and TRBJ2-1, with 7 positions matching TRBD1. J was trimmed by 0 bases and V by 7 bases; bases with no gene match: 6. Looked up from germline, CDR1 is SQVTM and CDR2 is ANQGSEA. The CDR3 consists of 14 residues. The CDR3: CSALDRASYNEQFF. CDR3 nucleotides: TGCAGCGCCTTAGACAGGGCCTCCTACAATGAGCAGTTCTTC.

CDR3 amino acids: CAGSIGGAQKTQYF. The CDR3 coding sequence is TGTGCCGGCTCAATAGGGGGGGCTCAGAAGACCCAGTACTTC. This chain links TRBV28 with TRBJ2-5, with D possibly being TRBD2 (7 bases). Trimming removed 11 bases from V and 6 bases from J, with 22 bases in between. Germline V gene lookup returns CDR1 MDHEN and CDR2 SYDVKM. This CDR3 region has 14 residues.

The chain uses TRBV7-9 and TRBJ1-1; D remains ambiguous. Germline V lookup: CDR1 SEHNR, CDR2 FQNEAQ (reference sequence). The CDR3 contains 14 residues. Trimming cost V 5 bases and J 4 bases, with 14 bases left between them. For the CDR3, the DNA is TGTGCCAGCAGCCTTGTCGAGCGGGGCACTGAAGCTTTCTTT. Its protein is CASSLVERGTEAFF.

Points on this clonotype: This is likely a read error, given that the CDR3 carries no conserved phenylalanine or tryptophan at its end. The V call is TRBV20-1, the J call TRBJ2-3, with D tentatively TRBD1 (5 bases). The CDR3 consists of 13 residues. The ends were cut back, 7 bases at V and 3 bases at J, with 14 bases in the middle. Germline V CDR1 and CDR2: DFQATT, SNEGSKA (reference sequence). The CDR3 DNA reads TGCAGTGTGGTAGGGGTAGGAACAGATACGCAGTATCTT. Its protein is CSVVGVGTDTQYL.

This chain joins TRBV7-9 and TRBJ2-2; D tentatively fits TRBD1 or TRBD2 (6 bases each). The CDR3 covers 19 residues. Germline CDR1 is SEHNR and CDR2 is FQNEAQ (reference sequence). V lost 5 bases to trimming and J lost 3 bases, with 25 bases between them. Here the CDR3 reads CASSIPRGEGGIHTGELFF. For the CDR3, the DNA is TGTGCCAGCAGCATCCCCAGGGGAGAAGGCGGGATTCACACCGGGGAGCTGTTTTTT. Full variable domain (rest looked up from reference TRBV7-9 and TRBJ2-2): DTGVSQNPRHKITKRGQNVTFRCDPISEHNRLYWYRQTLGQGPEFLTYFQNEAQLEKSRLLSDRFSAERPKGSFSTLEIQRTEQGDSAMYLCASSIPRGEGGIHTGELFFGEGSRLTVL.

This clonotype occurred once. The CDR3 DNA follows: TGTGCCAGCAGCTGGGGGCCAGGGAGGGGGAACAATGAGCAGTTCTTC. The encoded protein is CASSWGPGRGNNEQFF. The rearrangement uses TRBV9 and TRBJ2-1, with D perhaps matching TRBD2 (7 bases). V lost 4 bases and J lost 5, with 19 bases in between. There are 16 residues in the CDR3. Germline values: CDR1 SGDLS, CDR2 YYNGEE.

J is TRBJ2-1 and V is TRBV29-1, with TRBD2 matching over 7 bases. The CDR3 length is 13 residues. Germline CDR1 SQVTM, CDR2 ANQGSEA. Trimming took 5 bases from V and 4 from J; bases not matched to a gene: 5. In nucleotides, the CDR3 is TGCAGCGTTCCGGGAGGTCCATACAATGAGCAGTTCTTC. Its protein is CSVPGGPYNEQFF.

The gene calls are TRBV7-9 and TRBJ2-1; 10 positions agree with TRBD2. From germline, CDR1 is SEHNR and CDR2 FQNEAQ (reference sequence). Trimming removed 5 bases from V and 7 bases from J; junction bases left unmatched: 8. The CDR3 runs 15 residues. The CDR3 loop is CASSLSGGASNEQFF. The CDR3 nucleotides are TGTGCCAGCAGCCTAAGCGGGGGGGCCTCTAATGAGCAGTTCTTC.

The chain recombines TRBV6-5 with TRBJ2-5, with 7 bases that match TRBD1. Looked up from germline, CDR1 is MNHEY and CDR2 is SVGAGI. The V segment lost 6 bases and the J segment 2 bases; nucleotides outside the gene matches: 6. The CDR3 is 14 residues long. DNA of the CDR3: TGTGCCAGCAGGCAGGGACAGCTTCAAGAGACCCAGTACTTC. Its protein product is CASRQGQLQETQYF.

V usage is TRBV29-1 and J usage is TRBJ2-5, with D possibly being TRBD2 (6 bases). The germline CDR1 and CDR2 sequences are SQVTM and ANQGSEA. The CDR3 consists of 14 residues. V was trimmed by 6 bases and J by 5 bases, leaving 19 bases between them. CDR3 sequence reads: CSVGSPQLAETQYF. CDR3 nucleotides: TGCAGCGTCGGTTCACCCCAACTAGCCGAGACCCAGTACTTC.

This clonotype has a handful of counts. The rearrangement uses TRBV20-1 and TRBJ2-4; D ambiguous. The V gene lost 3 bases and the J gene lost 2 bases, with 8 bases spanning the gap. Germline loops: CDR1 DFQATT, CDR2 SNEGSKA (reference sequence). This CDR3 has 13 residues. In DNA form, the CDR3 reads TGCAGTGCTAGGGTCCGGACCAAAAACATTCAGTACTTC. It codes for CSARVRTKNIQYF.

The chain combines TRBV7-3 with TRBJ2-5; TRBD1 aligns across 9 bases. The closer fit of TRBJ2-7 to the DNA end suggests the J call may be wrong. CDR3 length equals 14 residues. The germline CDR1 and CDR2 sequences are SGHTA and FQGTGA. The CDR3 sequence: CASSLTQGAYEQYF. CDR3 in DNA: TGTGCCAGCAGCTTAACACAGGGGGCTTACGAGCAGTACTTC.

Many counts were recorded for this clonotype. V and J are TRBV4-3 and TRBJ1-1, with D hard to call. The CDR3 length is 15 residues. Germline V lookup: CDR1 LGHNA, CDR2 YSLEER. V lost 0 bases to trimming and J lost 5 bases, with 13 bases between them. DNA for the CDR3: TGCGCCAGCAGCCAAGACGTCGGAGGGTGGACTGAAGCTTTCTTT. It encodes CASSQDVGGWTEAFF.

The chain combines TRBV29-1 with TRBJ2-5; D tentatively fits TRBD1 or TRBD2 (5 bases each). The DNA matches TRBJ2-7 better at its end, which makes the J call doubtful. Germline lookup yields CDR1 SQVTM and CDR2 ANQGSEA. The CDR3 extends over 13 amino acids. CDR3 amino acids: CSVRGVYTYEQYF. For the CDR3, the DNA is TGCAGCGTTCGGGGCGTCTATACCTACGAGCAGTACTTC.

The V and J genes are TRBV4-3 and TRBJ1-1; TRBD1 might be the D (6 bases). The CDR3 covers 12 residues. V gave up 8 bases and J gave up 6 bases, with 13 bases separating them. Germline V gives CDR1 LGHNA, CDR2 YSLEER. The CDR3 DNA reads as TGCGCCAGCGGCCGAGAGGGGGCTGAAGCTTTCTTT. This codes for CASGREGAEAFF.

V is TRBV3-1 and J is TRBJ1-1; D is unclear. In germline, CDR1 is LGHDT, CDR2 YNNKEL (reference sequence). V lost 3 bases and J lost 8, with 13 bases in between. This CDR3 contains 13 residues. CDR3: CASSHSDGIEAFF. The CDR3 nucleotides are TGTGCCAGCAGCCACTCTGACGGAATCGAAGCTTTCTTT.

This clonotype was observed a few times. One end of the junction does not line up with germline, which may come from a read error. The J gene is TRBJ2-7, the V gene TRBV4-2; TRBD1 agrees at 8 bases. Germline CDR1 reads LGHNA; CDR2 reads YNFKEQ. The CDR3 has 14 residues. The CDR3 DNA reads TGCGCCAGCAGCCGAGGGACAGGCAGATACGAGCAGTACTTC. It translates to CASSRGTGRYEQYF.